This TCR beta chain derives from a study of shared clonotypes between healthy human individuals. The naive CD8 population came from CD45RO-negative cells selected for CCR7, without terminally differentiated effector memory CD45RA+ cells. Germline CDR1 is LNHDA and CDR2 is SQIVND (reference sequence). The V gene lost 8 bases and the J gene lost 0 bases, with 19 bases spanning the gap. The CDR3 is 17 amino acids. Some clones are missing from TCRdb's copy, which holds only in-frame ones; the method was immunoSEQ multiplex PCR. The data hold about 680,000 clones, with under 95% observed a single time. V usage is TRBV19 and J usage is TRBJ1-4; perhaps TRBD1 as D (5 bases). The sample comprised naive CD8+ T cells sorted from blood. The sequence derives from a young man in good health. The CDR3 nucleotides read TGTGCCAGTGCTACGGGCAGGGTGGCAACAACTAATGAAAAACTGTTTTTT. This translates into CASATGRVATTNEKLFF.